This T cell receptor beta chain was identified during a study of blood T cells in healthy people across ages. General study results and limits: The study found TCR beta diversity correlated strongly with naive T cell percentage. The study regarded diversity estimates from one million T cells as underestimates. Not knowing donor CMV status may have confounded expanded clonotype changes.

Germline V gives CDR1 GTSNPN, CDR2 SVGIG (reference sequence). This CDR3 region has 15 residues. V gave up 2 bases and J gave up 3 bases; unmatched junction bases: 6. For the second PCR, which ran for roughly 6 to 11 cycles, a sample-barcoded 5' primer and a J-beta primer mix were used. TCRdb re-called the 5' RACE reads through MiXCR, storing one row per CDR3 protein. This sample has 850,000 to 1,000,000 distinct CDR3 sequences, with just over 50% found just once. In the case of this clonotype: Its target is not known.

The origin of this receptor is a woman aged 55-75 years in good health. The chain recombines TRBV30 with TRBJ2-3, with 9 bases lining up with TRBD1. The specimen sequenced was blood. The CDR3 loop reads CAWSQTGGWTDTQYF. In DNA form, the CDR3 reads TGTGCCTGGAGTCAAACAGGGGGCTGGACAGATACGCAGTATTTT.